What follows are 10 T cell receptor beta chains derived from one specimen sequenced in a study of blood T cells in healthy people across ages. Through a sample-barcoded 5' primer and a J-beta primer mix, a second PCR was run for roughly 6 to 12 cycles. One entry per CDR3 protein, called by TCRdb with MiXCR from the 5' RACE reads. The data contain about 970,000 distinct CDR3 sequences, 45% to 60% of them seen just once; the ten biggest clones take up about 22%. The specimen was blood. These receptors were collected from a woman in her fifties or sixties in good health.

The rearrangement uses TRBV6-1 and TRBJ2-5, with 8 positions matching TRBD1. The closer fit of TRBJ2-7 to the DNA end suggests the J call may be wrong. The germline V gene encodes CDR1 MNHNS and CDR2 SASEGT. The CDR3 is 13 residues long. Written as DNA, the CDR3 is TGTGCCATCGAGACAGGGGCATCCTACGAGCAGTACTTC. Translated, it gives CAIETGASYEQYF.

The rearrangement links TRBV4-3 to TRBJ2-7; D is undetermined. The CDR3 contains 14 residues. Germline V gene sequence: CDR1 LGHNA, CDR2 YSLEER. V lost 4 bases to trimming and J lost 6 bases, with 16 bases between them. The CDR3 sequence is CASSPTAFYREQYF. Written as DNA, the CDR3 is TGCGCCAGCAGCCCCACCGCTTTTTATCGCGAGCAGTACTTC.

This clonotype was seen a handful of times. The chain couples TRBV5-1 to TRBJ2-7, with 9 bases identical to TRBD1. This CDR3 comprises 16 residues. V gave up 4 bases and J gave up 1 base; unmatched junction bases: 9. CDR1 SGHRS and CDR2 YFSETQ come from the germline V gene. The CDR3 bases are TGCGCCAGCAGCGCCGCGACCGGGACAGGGTCCTACGAGCAGTACTTC. Its protein product is CASSAATGTGSYEQYF.

V is TRBV20-1 and J is TRBJ2-3; 8 nucleotides align to TRBD2. The V gene end was trimmed by 6 bases and the J gene end by 7 bases; junction bases not matched to a gene: 9. Germline V gives CDR1 DFQATT, CDR2 SNEGSKA (reference sequence). The CDR3 runs 13 residues. The CDR3 sequence is CSAFGGGINTQYF. In DNA form, the CDR3 reads TGCAGTGCCTTTGGCGGGGGGATCAATACGCAGTATTTT.

Only a few counts were recorded for this clonotype. The CDR3: CASSVAGGGSVETQYF. For the CDR3, the DNA is TGTGCCAGCAGCGTAGCCGGGGGTGGATCGGTGGAGACCCAGTACTTC. The chain carries TRBV9 and TRBJ2-5, with D possibly being TRBD2 (6 bases). CDR1 is SGDLS and CDR2 is YYNGEE in the germline V gene. This CDR3 is built from 16 residues. With 0 bases removed from V and 5 bases from J, the gap between germline ends came to 17 bases.

The chain is built from TRBV20-1 and TRBJ2-1, with D perhaps matching TRBD2 (5 bases). V lost 0 bases and J lost 8, with 17 bases in between. Germline values: CDR1 DFQATT, CDR2 SNEGSKA (reference sequence). CDR3 length: 15 residues. As DNA, the CDR3 is TGCAGTGCTAGAGATCCGGAGCGGTCCTGGGATGAGCAGTTCTTC. Protein product: CSARDPERSWDEQFF.

This clonotype has just one count. The J gene is TRBJ2-3, the V gene TRBV6-5; D remains unclear. V lost 10 bases and J 4 bases, leaving 9 bases between the germline ends. CDR1 and CDR2 from the germline V gene are MNHEY and SVGAGI. CDR3 length equals 11 residues. CDR3 in amino acids: CATTRADTQYF. The CDR3 bases are TGTGCCACCACACGGGCAGATACGCAGTATTTT.

The rearrangement uses TRBV12-3 or TRBV12-4 and TRBJ2-1; 12 bases agree with TRBD2. This CDR3 is 15 amino acids long. V shed 3 bases and J 15 bases; nucleotides not matched to a gene: 12. Written as DNA, the CDR3 is TGTGCCAGCAGTTTCTCTAGCGGGAGGGCCCCAACGCGGTTCTTC. This translates into CASSFSSGRAPTRFF.

V usage is TRBV7-6 and J usage is TRBJ2-1; 10 nucleotides match TRBD2. Germline V gene sequence: CDR1 SGHVS, CDR2 FNYEAQ. The CDR3 runs 16 residues. Trimming cost V 0 bases and J 9 bases; bases outside gene matches: 8. The CDR3 is CASSLASSGRAREQFF. CDR3 coding DNA: TGTGCCAGCAGCTTAGCGTCCAGCGGGAGGGCCCGTGAGCAGTTCTTC.

The chain combines TRBV5-6 with TRBJ2-4; either TRBD1 or TRBD2 may fit D (5 bases each). V was clipped by 1 base and J by 3 bases, with 14 bases between them. The length of the CDR3 is 16 residues. CDR1 is SGHDT and CDR2 is YYEEEE in the germline V gene. The CDR3 loop is CASSLLGEWVKNIQYF. As DNA, the CDR3 is TGTGCCAGCAGCTTGTTGGGGGAGTGGGTCAAAAACATTCAGTACTTC.